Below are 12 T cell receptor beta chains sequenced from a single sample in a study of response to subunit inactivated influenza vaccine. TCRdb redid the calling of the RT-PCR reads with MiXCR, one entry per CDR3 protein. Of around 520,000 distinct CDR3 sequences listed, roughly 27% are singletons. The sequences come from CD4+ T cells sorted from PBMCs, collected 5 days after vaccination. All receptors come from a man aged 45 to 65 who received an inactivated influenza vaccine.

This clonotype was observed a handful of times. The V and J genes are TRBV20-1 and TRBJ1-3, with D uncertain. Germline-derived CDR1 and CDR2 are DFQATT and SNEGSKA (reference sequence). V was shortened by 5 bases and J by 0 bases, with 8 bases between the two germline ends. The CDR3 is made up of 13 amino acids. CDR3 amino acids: CSASRDSGNTIYF. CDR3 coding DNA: TGCAGTGCTTCCCGGGACTCTGGAAACACCATATATTTT.

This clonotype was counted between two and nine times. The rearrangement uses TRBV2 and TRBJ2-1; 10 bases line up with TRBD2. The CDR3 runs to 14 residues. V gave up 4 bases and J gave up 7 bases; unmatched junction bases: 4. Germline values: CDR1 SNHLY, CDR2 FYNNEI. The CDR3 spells CASSGSGRLNEQFF. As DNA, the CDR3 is TGTGCCAGCAGTGGTAGCGGGAGGTTGAATGAGCAGTTCTTC.

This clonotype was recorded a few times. The CDR3 is CASSLGASGRQKETQYF. The CDR3 DNA reads TGCGCCAGCAGCCTTGGTGCGTCGGGACGACAAAAAGAGACCCAGTACTTC. The chain joins TRBV5-1 to TRBJ2-5; D tentatively fits TRBD1 or TRBD2 (5 bases each). This CDR3 has 17 amino acids. Trimming took off 4 bases at V and 3 bases at J, with 22 bases between the two ends. From germline, CDR1 is SGHRS and CDR2 YFSETQ.

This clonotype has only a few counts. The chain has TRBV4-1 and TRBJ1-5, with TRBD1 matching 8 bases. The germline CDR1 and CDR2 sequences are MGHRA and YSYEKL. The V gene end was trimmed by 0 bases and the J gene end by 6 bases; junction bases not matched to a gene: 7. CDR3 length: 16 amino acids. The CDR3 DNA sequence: TGCGCCAGCAGCCAAGAGGTGACAGGGGTAGCTCAGCCCCAGCATTTT. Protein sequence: CASSQEVTGVAQPQHF.

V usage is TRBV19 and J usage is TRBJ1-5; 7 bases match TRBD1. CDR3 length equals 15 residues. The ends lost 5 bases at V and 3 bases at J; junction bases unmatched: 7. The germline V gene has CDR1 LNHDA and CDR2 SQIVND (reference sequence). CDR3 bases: TGTGCCAGTAGTTACCCGGGACAGATCAATCAGCCCCAGCATTTT. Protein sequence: CASSYPGQINQPQHF. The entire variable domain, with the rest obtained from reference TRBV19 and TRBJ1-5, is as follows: DGGITQSPKYLFRKEGQNVTLSCEQNLNHDAMYWYRQDPGQGLRLIYYSQIVNDFQKGDIAEGYSVSREKKESFPLTVTSAQKNPTAFYLCASSYPGQINQPQHFGDGTRLSIL.

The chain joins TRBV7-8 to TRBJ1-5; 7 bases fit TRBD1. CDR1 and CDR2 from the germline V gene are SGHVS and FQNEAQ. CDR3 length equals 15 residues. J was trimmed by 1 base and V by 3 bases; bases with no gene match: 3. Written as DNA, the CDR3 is TGTGCCAGCAGCTTCGGGACAGCGAGCAATCAGCCCCAGCATTTT. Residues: CASSFGTASNQPQHF.

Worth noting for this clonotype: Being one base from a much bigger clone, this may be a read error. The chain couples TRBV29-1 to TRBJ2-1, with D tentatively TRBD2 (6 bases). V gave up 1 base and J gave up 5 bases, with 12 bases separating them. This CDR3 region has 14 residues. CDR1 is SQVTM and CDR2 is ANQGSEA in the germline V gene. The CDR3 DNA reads TGCAGCGTTGAAGCCGGGGGTACCCACAATGAGCAGTTCTTC. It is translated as CSVEAGGTHNEQFF.

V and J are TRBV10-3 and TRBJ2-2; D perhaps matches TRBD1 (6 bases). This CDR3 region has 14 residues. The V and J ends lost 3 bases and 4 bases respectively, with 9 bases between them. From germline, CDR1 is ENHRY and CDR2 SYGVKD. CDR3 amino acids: CAISDRGSTGELFF. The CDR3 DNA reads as TGTGCCATCAGTGACAGGGGTAGCACCGGGGAGCTGTTTTTT.

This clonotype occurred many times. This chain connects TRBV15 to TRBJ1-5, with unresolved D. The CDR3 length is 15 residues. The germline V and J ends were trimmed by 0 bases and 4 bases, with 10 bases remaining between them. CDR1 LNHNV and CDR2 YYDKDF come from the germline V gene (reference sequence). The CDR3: CATSRDPYSNQPQHF. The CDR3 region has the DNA TGTGCCACCAGCAGAGATCCCTACAGTAATCAGCCCCAGCATTTT.

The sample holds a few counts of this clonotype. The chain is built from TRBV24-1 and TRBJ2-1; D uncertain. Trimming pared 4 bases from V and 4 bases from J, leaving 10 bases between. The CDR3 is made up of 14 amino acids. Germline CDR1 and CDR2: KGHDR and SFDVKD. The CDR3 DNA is TGTGCCACCAGTGACCCCGTTGGTTACAATGAGCAGTTCTTC. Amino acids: CATSDPVGYNEQFF.

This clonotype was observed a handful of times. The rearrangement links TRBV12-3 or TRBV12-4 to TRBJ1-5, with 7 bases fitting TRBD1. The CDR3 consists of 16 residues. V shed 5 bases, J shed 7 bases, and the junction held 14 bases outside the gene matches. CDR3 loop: CASSATDRAKGQPQHF. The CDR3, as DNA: TGTGCCAGCAGTGCCACCGACAGGGCGAAGGGACAGCCCCAGCATTTT.

CDR3 residues: CASSGLGTSGRAPDTQYF. DNA of the CDR3: TGTGCCAGCAGTGGCCTTGGGACTAGCGGGAGGGCCCCAGATACGCAGTATTTT. The rearrangement links TRBV12-3 or TRBV12-4 to TRBJ2-3; 16 bases map to TRBD2. V dropped 5 bases and J dropped 4; count of bases not matched to a gene: 9. This CDR3 comprises 18 residues.